This T cell receptor (beta chain) was sequenced in a study of T cell repertoires in cytomegalovirus infection. TCRdb re-called the reads with MiXCR, one entry per CDR3 protein. The sample yields more than 400,000 distinct CDR3 sequences, around 27% seen once. The germline gives CDR1 KGHSH, CDR2 LQKENI. V dropped 1 base and J dropped 8 bases, with 11 bases sitting between them. The CDR3 loop spans 14 amino acids. The receptor was derived from a human donor in good health (CMV status not recorded). Some clones in this sample may be carry-over from other donors' samples. The chain carries TRBV18 and TRBJ1-4; no clear D. The material sequenced was PBMCs. The CDR3 nucleotides are TGTGCCAGCTCACCACTTTCGGGTGAGGAAAAACTGTTTTTT. Translating it yields CASSPLSGEEKLFF.